The entry below describes one T cell receptor (beta chain). This entry comes from a study of blood T cell repertoires in COVID-19. At the level of the study: The study drew acute and convalescent COVID-19 samples from the United States, Italy and Spain.

Under the authors' procedure: Using reference gene primer amplification, nucleated cell counts were estimated. Sequenced by immunoSEQ multiplex PCR; TCRdb stores in-frame clones only, minus some. V, J and clone size are taken as reported in that table, and D and trimming were inferred from the DNA itself. The sample consists of roughly 41,000 clones, 84% of them appearing once. Patients at the Seattle site were enrolled during active infection and followed longitudinally. This receptor was taken from a man aged 60 to 69 with COVID-19, enrolled during active disease. Sample: peripheral blood.

The CDR3 DNA reads TGTGCCAGCAGTTTAGTACCCCGGCCGGACAGCTTCTATGGCTACACCTTC. This encodes CASSLVPRPDSFYGYTF. The chain combines TRBV27 with TRBJ1-2; D may be TRBD1 (6 bases). The CDR3 is 17 amino acids. Germline V gives CDR1 MNHEY, CDR2 SMNVEV (reference sequence). Trimming left V 2 bases short and J 4 bases short, with 20 bases between.